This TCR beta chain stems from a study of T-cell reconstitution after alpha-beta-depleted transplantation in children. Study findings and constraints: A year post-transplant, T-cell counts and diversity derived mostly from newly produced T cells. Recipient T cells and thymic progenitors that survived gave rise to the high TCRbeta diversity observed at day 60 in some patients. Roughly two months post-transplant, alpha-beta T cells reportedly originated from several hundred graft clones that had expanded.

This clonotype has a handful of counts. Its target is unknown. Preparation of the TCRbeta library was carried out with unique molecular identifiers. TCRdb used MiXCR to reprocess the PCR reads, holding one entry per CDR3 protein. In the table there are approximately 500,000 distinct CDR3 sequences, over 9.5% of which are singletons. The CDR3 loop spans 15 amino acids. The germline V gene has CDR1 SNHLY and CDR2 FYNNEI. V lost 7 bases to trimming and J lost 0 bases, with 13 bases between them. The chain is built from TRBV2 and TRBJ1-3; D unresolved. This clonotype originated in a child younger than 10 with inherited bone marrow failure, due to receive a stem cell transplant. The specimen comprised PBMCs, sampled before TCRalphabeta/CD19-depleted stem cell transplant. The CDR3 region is CASIQDPSSGNTIYF. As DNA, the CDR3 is TGTGCCAGCATACAAGACCCTTCCTCTGGAAACACCATATATTTT. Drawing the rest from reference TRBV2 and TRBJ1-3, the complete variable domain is EPEVTQTPSHQVTQMGQEVILRCVPISNHLYFYWYRQILGQKVEFLVSFYNNEISEKSEIFDDQFSVERPDGSNFTLKIRSTKLEDSAMYFCASIQDPSSGNTIYFGEGSWLTVV.